This T cell receptor beta chain was identified in a study of cytomegalovirus exposure and HLA in healthy donors. About the study: Genotyping showed less than 85% of over 350 donors falling in the Caucasian-associated ancestry cluster.

The PCR ran on 60 Vbeta and 13 Jbeta primers. The table came from immunoSEQ multiplex PCR; TCRdb's copy has only in-frame clones and leaves some out. The repertoire holds over 150,000 clones, less than 85% seen once, with around 5% in the top ten. Donors were ostensibly healthy at sampling, although undocumented immune exposures were probable. As concerns this clone: Its antigen is not known.

General study findings and limits: For most TCR sequences rarity was the rule, although some public TCRs occurred in many donors. Associated with HLA alleles at 0.05 false discovery rate in a later analysis were about 17,000 TCR beta sequences.

The sequenced material came from PBMCs. This clonotype was obtained from a man in his late teens or twenties in good health and CMV-seronegative.

CDR3: CASRVIRLHSYEQYF. CDR3 in DNA: TGTGCCAGCAGGGTTATTCGACTGCACTCCTACGAGCAGTACTTC. The J gene is TRBJ2-7, the V gene TRBV5-8; D not resolved. Germline lookup yields CDR1 SGHTS and CDR2 YDEGEE. CDR3 length: 15 amino acids. V lost 5 bases and J 0 bases, leaving 15 bases between the germline ends.